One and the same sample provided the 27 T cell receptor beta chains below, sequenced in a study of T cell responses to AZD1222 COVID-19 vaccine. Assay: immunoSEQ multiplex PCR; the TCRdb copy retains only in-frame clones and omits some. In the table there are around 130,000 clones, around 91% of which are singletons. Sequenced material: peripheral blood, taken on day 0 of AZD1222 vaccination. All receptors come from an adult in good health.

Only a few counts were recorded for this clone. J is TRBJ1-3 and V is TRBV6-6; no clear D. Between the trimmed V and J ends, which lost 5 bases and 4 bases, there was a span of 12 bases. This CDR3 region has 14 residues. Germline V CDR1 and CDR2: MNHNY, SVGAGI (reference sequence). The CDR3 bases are TGTGCCAGCAGTACACTCCCAAGCGGAAACACCATATATTTT. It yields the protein CASSTLPSGNTIYF.

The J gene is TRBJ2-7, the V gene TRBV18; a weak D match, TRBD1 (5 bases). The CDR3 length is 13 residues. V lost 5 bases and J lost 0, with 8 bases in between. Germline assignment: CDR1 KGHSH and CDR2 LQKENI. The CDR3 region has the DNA TGTGCCAGCTCAAAGACAGACTCCTACGAGCAGTACTTC. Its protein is CASSKTDSYEQYF.

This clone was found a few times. The CDR3 DNA sequence: TGTGCCAGCAGTGAAGAGGAGGGGGCGGGCACTGAAGCTTTCTTT. Residues: CASSEEEGAGTEAFF. The V gene is TRBV6-1, the J gene TRBJ1-1; 7 bases align to TRBD1. V dropped 1 base and J dropped 4; count of bases not matched to a gene: 6. The CDR3 is 15 residues long. Germline loops: CDR1 MNHNS, CDR2 SASEGT.

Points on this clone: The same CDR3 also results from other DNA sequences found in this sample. CDR3 DNA sequence: TGCGCCAGCAGCCCTGGACAGGGCAATGGCTACACCTTC. Translating it yields CASSPGQGNGYTF. J is TRBJ1-2 and V is TRBV5-1, with TRBD1 matching 8 bases. CDR1 and CDR2 (germline): SGHRS, YFSETQ. This CDR3 is built from 13 residues. The J segment lost 6 bases and the V segment lost 4 bases, leaving 5 bases of the junction unmatched.

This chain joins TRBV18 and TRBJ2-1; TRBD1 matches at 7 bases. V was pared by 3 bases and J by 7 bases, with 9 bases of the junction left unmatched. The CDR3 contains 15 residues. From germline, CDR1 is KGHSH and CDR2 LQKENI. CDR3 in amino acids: CASSPQGTGENEQFF. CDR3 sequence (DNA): TGTGCCAGCTCACCTCAGGGTACAGGGGAGAATGAGCAGTTCTTC.

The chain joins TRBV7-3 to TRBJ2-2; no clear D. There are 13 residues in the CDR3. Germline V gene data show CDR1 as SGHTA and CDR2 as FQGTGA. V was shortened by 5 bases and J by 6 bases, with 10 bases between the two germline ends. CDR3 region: CASSPLSAGELFF. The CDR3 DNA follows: TGTGCCAGCAGCCCCCTCAGCGCCGGGGAGCTGTTTTTT.

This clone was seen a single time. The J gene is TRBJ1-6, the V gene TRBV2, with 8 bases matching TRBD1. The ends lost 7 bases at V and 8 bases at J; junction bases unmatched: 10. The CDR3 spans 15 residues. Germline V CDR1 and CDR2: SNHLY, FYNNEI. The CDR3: CASKDRRTGYSPLHF. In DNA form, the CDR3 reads TGTGCCAGCAAAGACCGGCGGACAGGGTATTCACCCCTCCACTTT.

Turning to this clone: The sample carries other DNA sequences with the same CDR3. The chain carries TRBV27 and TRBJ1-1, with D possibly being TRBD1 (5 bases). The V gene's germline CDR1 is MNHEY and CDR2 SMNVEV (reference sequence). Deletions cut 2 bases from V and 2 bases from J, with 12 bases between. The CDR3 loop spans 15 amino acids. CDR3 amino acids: CASSLSRRGNTEAFF. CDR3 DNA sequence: TGTGCCAGCAGTTTAAGTAGACGGGGCAACACTGAAGCTTTCTTT.

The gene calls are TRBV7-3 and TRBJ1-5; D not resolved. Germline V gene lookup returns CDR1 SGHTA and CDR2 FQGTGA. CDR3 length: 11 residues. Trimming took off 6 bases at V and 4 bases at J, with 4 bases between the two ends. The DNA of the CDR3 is TGTGCCAGCAGTCGAAATCAGCCCCAGCATTTT. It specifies CASSRNQPQHF.

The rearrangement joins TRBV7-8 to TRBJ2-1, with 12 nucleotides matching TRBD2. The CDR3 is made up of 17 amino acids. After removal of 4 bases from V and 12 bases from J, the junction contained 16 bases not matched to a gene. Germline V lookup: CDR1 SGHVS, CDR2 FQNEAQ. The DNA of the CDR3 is TGTGCCAGCAGCTCACGACCCGGGACTAGCGGGCCCAGTACGCAGTTCTTC. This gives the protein CASSSRPGTSGPSTQFF.

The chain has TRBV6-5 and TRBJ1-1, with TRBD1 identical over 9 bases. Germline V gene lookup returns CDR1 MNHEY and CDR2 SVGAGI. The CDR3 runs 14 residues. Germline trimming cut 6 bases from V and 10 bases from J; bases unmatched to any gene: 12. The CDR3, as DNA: TGTGCCAGCAGGAAACGGGACAGGGCCATTCTAGCTTTCTTT. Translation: CASRKRDRAILAFF.

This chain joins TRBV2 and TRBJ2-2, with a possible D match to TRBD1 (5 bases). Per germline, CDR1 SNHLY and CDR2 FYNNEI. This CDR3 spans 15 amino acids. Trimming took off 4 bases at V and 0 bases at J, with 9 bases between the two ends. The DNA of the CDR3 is TGTGCCAGCAGTGGGGGCAGAGCGAACACCGGGGAGCTGTTTTTT. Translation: CASSGGRANTGELFF.

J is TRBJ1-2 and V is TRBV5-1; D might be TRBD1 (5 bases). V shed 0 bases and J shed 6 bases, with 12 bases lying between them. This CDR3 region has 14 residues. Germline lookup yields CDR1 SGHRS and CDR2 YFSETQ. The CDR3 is CASSLASGTHGYTF. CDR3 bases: TGCGCCAGCAGCTTGGCTTCAGGGACCCATGGCTACACCTTC.

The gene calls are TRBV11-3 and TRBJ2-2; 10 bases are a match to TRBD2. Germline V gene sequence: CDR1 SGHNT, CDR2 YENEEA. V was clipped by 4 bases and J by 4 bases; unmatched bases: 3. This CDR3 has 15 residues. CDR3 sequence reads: CASSYVAGGTGELFF. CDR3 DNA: TGTGCCAGCAGCTATGTAGCGGGAGGCACCGGGGAGCTGTTTTTT.

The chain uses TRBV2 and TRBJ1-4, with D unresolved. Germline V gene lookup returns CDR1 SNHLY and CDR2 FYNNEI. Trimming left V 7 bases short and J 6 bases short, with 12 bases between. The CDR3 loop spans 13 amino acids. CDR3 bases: TGTGCCAGCAACCCTAGCCGGGATGAAAAACTGTTTTTT. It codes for CASNPSRDEKLFF.

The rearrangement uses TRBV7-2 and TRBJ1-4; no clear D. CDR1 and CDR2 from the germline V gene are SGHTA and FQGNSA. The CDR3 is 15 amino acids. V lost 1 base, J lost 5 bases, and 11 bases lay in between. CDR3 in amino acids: CASSLGWGQNEKLFF. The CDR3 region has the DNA TGTGCCAGCAGCTTAGGATGGGGTCAGAATGAAAAACTGTTTTTT.

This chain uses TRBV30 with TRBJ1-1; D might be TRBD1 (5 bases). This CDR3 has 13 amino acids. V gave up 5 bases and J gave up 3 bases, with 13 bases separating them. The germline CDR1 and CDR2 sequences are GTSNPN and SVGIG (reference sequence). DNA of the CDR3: TGTGCCTGGGACCCTCGGGGGTACACTGAAGCTTTCTTT. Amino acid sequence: CAWDPRGYTEAFF.

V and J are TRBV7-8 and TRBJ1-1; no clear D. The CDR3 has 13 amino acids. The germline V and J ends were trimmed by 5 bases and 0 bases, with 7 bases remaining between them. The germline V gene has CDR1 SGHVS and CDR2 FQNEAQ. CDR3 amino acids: CASSPQVNTEAFF. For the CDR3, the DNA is TGTGCCAGCAGCCCTCAGGTGAACACTGAAGCTTTCTTT.

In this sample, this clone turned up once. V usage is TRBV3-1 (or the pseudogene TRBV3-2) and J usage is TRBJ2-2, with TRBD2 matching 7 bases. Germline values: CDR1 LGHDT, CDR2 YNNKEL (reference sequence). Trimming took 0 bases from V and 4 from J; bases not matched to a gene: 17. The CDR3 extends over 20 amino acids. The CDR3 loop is CASSQEREFPRSVTTGELFF. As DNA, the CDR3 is TGTGCCAGCAGCCAAGAGCGGGAGTTTCCCAGGAGTGTAACCACCGGGGAGCTGTTTTTT.

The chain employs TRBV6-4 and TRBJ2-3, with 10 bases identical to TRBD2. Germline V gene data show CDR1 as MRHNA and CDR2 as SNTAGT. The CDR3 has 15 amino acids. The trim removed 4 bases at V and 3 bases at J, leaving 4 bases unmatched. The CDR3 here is CASSAASGGTDTQYF. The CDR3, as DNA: TGTGCCAGCAGTGCAGCTAGCGGGGGAACAGATACGCAGTATTTT.

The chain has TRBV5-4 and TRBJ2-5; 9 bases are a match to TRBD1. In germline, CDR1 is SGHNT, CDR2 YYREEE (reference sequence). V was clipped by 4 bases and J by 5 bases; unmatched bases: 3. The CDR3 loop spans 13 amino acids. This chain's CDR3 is CASSRDRAETQYF. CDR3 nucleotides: TGTGCCAGCAGCCGGGACAGGGCGGAGACCCAGTACTTC.

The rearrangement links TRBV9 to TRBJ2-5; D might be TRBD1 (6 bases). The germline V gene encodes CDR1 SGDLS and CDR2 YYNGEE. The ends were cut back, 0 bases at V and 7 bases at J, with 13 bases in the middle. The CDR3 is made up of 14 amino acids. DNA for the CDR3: TGTGCCAGCAGCGTAGTGAGGACAGCCACGACCCAGTACTTC. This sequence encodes CASSVVRTATTQYF.

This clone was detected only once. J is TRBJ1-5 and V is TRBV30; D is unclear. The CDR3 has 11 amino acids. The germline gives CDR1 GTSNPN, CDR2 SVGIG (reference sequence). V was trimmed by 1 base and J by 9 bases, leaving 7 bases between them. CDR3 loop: CAWSGLGPQHF. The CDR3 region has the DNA TGTGCCTGGAGTGGATTGGGGCCCCAGCATTTT.

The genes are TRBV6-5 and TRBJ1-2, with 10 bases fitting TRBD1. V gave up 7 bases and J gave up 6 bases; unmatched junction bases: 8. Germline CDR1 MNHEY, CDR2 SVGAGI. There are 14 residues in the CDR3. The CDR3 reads CASNRMTGGDGYTF. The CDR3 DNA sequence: TGTGCCAGCAACCGCATGACAGGGGGCGATGGCTACACCTTC.

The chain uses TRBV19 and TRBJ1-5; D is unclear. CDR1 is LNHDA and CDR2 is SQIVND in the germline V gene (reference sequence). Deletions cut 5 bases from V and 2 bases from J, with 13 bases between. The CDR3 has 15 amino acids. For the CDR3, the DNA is TGTGCCAGTAGTCCGGGAAGGGCTGGCAATCAGCCCCAGCATTTT. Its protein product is CASSPGRAGNQPQHF.

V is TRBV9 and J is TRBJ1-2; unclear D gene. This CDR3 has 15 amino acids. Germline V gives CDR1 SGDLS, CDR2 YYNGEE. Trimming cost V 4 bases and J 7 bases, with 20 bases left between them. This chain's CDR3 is CASSNPFLDASGYTF. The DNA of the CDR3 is TGTGCCAGCAGCAACCCTTTTTTGGATGCGTCTGGCTACACCTTC.

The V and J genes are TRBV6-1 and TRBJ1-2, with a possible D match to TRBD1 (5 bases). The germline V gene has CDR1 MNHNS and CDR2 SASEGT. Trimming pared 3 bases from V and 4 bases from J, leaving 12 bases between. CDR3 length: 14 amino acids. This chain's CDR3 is CASSDSPGFYGYTF. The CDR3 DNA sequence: TGTGCCAGCAGTGATAGCCCAGGGTTCTATGGCTACACCTTC.